The present TCR beta chain was sequenced within a study of response to subunit inactivated influenza vaccine. One entry per CDR3 protein results from TCRdb running MiXCR on the RT-PCR reads. The top ten hold around 14% of the sample, which has fewer than 650,000 distinct CDR3 sequences, under 15% seen once. This receptor was identified in a man aged 45-65 years who received an inactivated influenza vaccine. The specimen was PBMCs from blood, collected 45 days after vaccination.

The CDR3 is CASSFAQGAREQYF. Here the CDR3 DNA reads TGTGCCAGCAGCTTCGCACAGGGGGCGAGAGAGCAGTACTTC. J is TRBJ2-7 and V is TRBV11-2; TRBD1 matches at 9 bases. CDR3 length equals 14 residues. The ends lost 3 bases at V and 7 bases at J; junction bases unmatched: 7. Germline V gene data show CDR1 as SGHAT and CDR2 as FQNNGV. Using reference TRBV11-2 and TRBJ2-7 for the parts outside the CDR3, the full variable domain is EAGVAQSPRYKIIEKRQSVAFWCNPISGHATLYWYQQILGQGPKLLIQFQNNGVVDDSQLPKDRFSAERLKGVDSTLKIQPAKLEDSAVYLCASSFAQGAREQYFGPGTRLTVT.